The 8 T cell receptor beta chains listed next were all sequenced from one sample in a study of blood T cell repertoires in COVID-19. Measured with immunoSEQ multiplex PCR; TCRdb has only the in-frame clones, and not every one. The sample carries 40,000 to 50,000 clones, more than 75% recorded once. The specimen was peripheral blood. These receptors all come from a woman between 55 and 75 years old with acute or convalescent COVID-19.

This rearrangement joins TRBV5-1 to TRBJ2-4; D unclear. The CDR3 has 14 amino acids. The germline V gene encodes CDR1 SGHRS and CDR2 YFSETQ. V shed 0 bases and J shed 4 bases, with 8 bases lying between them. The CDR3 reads CASSLGGRKNIQYF. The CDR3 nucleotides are TGCGCCAGCAGCTTGGGTGGCAGGAAAAACATTCAGTACTTC.

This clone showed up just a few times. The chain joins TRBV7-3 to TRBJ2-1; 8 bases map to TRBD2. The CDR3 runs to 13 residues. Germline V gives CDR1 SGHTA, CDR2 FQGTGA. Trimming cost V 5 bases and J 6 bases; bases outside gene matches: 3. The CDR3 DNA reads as TGTGCCAGCAGCCCAGGGACTAGCAATGAGCAGTTCTTC. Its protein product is CASSPGTSNEQFF.

Here the CDR3 DNA reads TGTGCCAGCGGACAGGGGAACACTGAAGCTTTCTTT. Its protein product is CASGQGNTEAFF. The rearrangement joins TRBV9 to TRBJ1-1, with 8 nucleotides matching TRBD1. This CDR3 comprises 12 residues. The V gene's germline CDR1 is SGDLS and CDR2 YYNGEE. Germline trimming cut 7 bases from V and 1 base from J; bases unmatched to any gene: 0.

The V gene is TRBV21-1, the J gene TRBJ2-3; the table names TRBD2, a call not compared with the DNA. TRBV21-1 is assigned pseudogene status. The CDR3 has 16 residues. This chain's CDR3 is CASSKRTGGPEDTQYF. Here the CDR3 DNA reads TGTGCCAGCAGCAAACGGACGGGAGGGCCGGAAGATACGCAGTATTTT.

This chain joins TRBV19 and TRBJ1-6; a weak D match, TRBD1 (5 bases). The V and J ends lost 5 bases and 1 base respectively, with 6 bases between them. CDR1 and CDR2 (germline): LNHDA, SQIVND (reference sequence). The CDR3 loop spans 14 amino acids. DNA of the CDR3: TGTGCCAGTAGTCGGGGGTCCTATAATTCACCCCTCCACTTT. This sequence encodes CASSRGSYNSPLHF.

CDR3 amino acids: CASSFQGGTEAFF. The CDR3 DNA reads as TGTGCCAGCAGCTTTCAGGGGGGCACTGAAGCTTTCTTT. V usage is TRBV5-4 and J usage is TRBJ1-1, with 7 bases identical to TRBD1. Germline V gives CDR1 SGHNT, CDR2 YYREEE (reference sequence). With V trimmed by 2 bases and J by 4 bases, 2 bases remained unmatched. The CDR3 has 13 residues.

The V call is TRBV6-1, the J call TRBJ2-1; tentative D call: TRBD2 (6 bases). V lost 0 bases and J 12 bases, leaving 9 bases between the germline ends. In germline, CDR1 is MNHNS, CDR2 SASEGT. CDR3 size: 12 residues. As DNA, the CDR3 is TGTGCCAGCAGTGAAGCCTGGGGAGGGCAGTTCTTC. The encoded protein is CASSEAWGGQFF.

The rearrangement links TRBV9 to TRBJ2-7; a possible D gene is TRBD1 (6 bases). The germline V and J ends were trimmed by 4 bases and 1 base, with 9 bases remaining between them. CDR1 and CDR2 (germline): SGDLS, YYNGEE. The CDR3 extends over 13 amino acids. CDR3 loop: CASSSGHSYEQYF. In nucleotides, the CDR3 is TGTGCCAGCAGCTCGGGACATTCCTACGAGCAGTACTTC. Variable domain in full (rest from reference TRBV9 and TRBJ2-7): DSGVTQTPKHLITATGQRVTLRCSPRSGDLSVYWYQQSLDQGLQFLIQYYNGEERAKGNILERFSAQQFPDLHSELNLSSLELGDSALYFCASSSGHSYEQYFGPGTRLTVT.